This T cell receptor (beta chain) was profiled in a study of CD8 T cells in Susac syndrome. Reverse transcription of about 0.5 to 1 ug RNA was carried out with random hexamers. The TCR beta CDR3 was amplified by immunoSEQ multiplex PCR across 54 Vbeta, 13 Jbeta. Using its own MiXCR run on the immunoSEQ multiplex PCR reads, TCRdb lists one record per CDR3 protein. In the table there are 200,000 or so distinct CDR3 sequences, over 90% of which are singletons. Whole-study results and caveats: The relatively small number of individuals in the TCR sequencing and HLA analysis was acknowledged by the study.

As for this clonotype: Its antigen remains unidentified.

The germline V gene has CDR1 GTSNPN and CDR2 SVGIG (reference sequence). The CDR3 has 14 amino acids. Trimming at V came to 4 bases and at J to 6 bases, leaving 2 bases not matched to a gene. TCR beta sequencing was performed on blood CD8+ and CD4+ T cells. The CD8+ and CD4+ T cells were isolated magnetically using a negative isolation approach, whereas the TEMRA cells were enriched by FACS. The clonotype comes from a human donor with multiple sclerosis. The sample consisted of CD4+ T cells from PBMCs. The V gene is TRBV30, the J gene TRBJ1-6; TRBD1 agrees at 11 bases. CDR3: CAWTGTGGNSPLHF. The CDR3 DNA follows: TGTGCCTGGACCGGGACAGGGGGTAATTCACCCCTCCACTTT. Looking up the rest from reference TRBV30 and TRBJ1-6 gives the full variable domain: SQTIHQWPATLVQPVGSPLSLECTVEGTSNPNLYWYRQAAGRGLQLLFYSVGIGQISSEVPQNLSASRPQDRQFILSSKKLLLSDSGFYLCAWTGTGGNSPLHFGNGTRLTVT.